The present T cell receptor (beta chain) was sequenced within a study of T cell changes during pregnancy in multiple sclerosis. The table lists this clone with a count of one. Measured with immunoSEQ multiplex PCR; TCRdb has only the in-frame clones, and not every one. The table lists about 76,000 clones, 93% of them singletons, with roughly 2.5% in the top ten. With 7 bases removed from V and 0 bases from J, the gap between germline ends came to 13 bases. In germline, CDR1 is SGHDN, CDR2 FVKESK. The CDR3 runs to 15 residues. The chain recombines TRBV14 with TRBJ2-1; no clear D. This TCR was sampled from a female donor with multiple sclerosis, enrolled in a pregnancy study. Sample: peripheral blood, taken in the second trimester of pregnancy. The CDR3 protein is CASKPVGGSYNEQFF. The CDR3 coding sequence is TGTGCCAGCAAGCCAGTTGGCGGCTCCTACAATGAGCAGTTCTTC.